This T cell receptor beta chain was profiled in a study of T cell responses to AZD1222 COVID-19 vaccine. Study findings and constraints: The study sampled repertoires only after the peak T cell response. Compared with day 0, the breadth and depth of the Spike-specific TCR repertoire rose significantly after two doses of AZD1222. Unmutated variant regions are reportedly targeted by nearly half of spike-specific TCRs. CD4 TCRs linked to vaccination spanned spike, dominating at 160-218 and 743-854.

Profiling relied on immunoSEQ multiplex PCR, and the TCRdb table lists in-frame clones only, not all of them. Here the sample spans tens of thousands of clones, roughly 80% being singletons. This clone was counted once. As yet, its antigen is unknown. Per the germline V gene, CDR1 is MDHEN and CDR2 is SYDVKM. Trimming cost V 8 bases and J 8 bases, with 15 bases left between them. This CDR3 contains 12 residues. The sequences come from peripheral blood, collected on day 0 of MenACWY control vaccination. The source is an adult in good health. This chain connects TRBV28 to TRBJ1-2; no reliable D call. This CDR3 is CASDSGQRGYTF. CDR3 nucleotide sequence: TGTGCCAGCGATTCCGGCCAACGGGGCTACACCTTC.